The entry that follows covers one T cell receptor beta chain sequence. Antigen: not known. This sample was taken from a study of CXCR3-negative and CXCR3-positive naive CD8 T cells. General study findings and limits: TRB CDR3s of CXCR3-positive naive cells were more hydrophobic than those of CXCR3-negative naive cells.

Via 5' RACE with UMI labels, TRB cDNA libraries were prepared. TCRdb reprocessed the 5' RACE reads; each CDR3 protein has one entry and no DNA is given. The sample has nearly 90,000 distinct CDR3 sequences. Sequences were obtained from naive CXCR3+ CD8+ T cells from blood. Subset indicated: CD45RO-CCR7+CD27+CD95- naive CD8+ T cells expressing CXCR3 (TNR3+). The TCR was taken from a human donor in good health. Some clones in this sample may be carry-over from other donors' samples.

The CDR3 region is CASRHKGQGMEAFF. The chain employs TRBV4-2 and TRBJ1-1; no DNA is available, so the TRBD1 call from TCRdb remains unchecked. Germline V gene data show CDR1 as LGHNA and CDR2 as YNFKEQ. The CDR3 contains 14 residues.